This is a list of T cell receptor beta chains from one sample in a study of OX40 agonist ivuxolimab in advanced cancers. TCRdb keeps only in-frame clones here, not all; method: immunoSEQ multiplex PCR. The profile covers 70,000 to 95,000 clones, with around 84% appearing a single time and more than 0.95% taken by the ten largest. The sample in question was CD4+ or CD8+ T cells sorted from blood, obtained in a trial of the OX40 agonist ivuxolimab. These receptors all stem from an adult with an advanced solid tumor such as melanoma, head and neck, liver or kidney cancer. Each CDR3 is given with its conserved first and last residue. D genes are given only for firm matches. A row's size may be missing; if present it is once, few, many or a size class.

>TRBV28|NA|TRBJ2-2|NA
TGTGCCAGCAGTTTAGAATCCCTCGGGGCTACCGGGGAGCTGTTTTTT
CASSLESLGATGELFF
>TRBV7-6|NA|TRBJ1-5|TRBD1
TGTGCCAGCAGCTTCCGACAGGGTGGTCAGCCCCAGCATTTT
CASSFRQGGQPQHF
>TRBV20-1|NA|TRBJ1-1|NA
TGCAGTGTTAGGGTGAACACTGAAGCTTTCTTT
CSVRVNTEAFF
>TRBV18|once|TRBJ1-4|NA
TGTGCCAGCTCACTTCAGGGGTGGCAGACTGAAAAACTGTTTTTT
CASSLQGWQTEKLFF
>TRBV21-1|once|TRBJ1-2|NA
TGTGCCAGCACTTCTCCGGAGGGCTATGGCTACACCTTC
CASTSPEGYGYTF
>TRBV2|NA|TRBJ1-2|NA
TGTGCCAGCAGCCCCCAGGGTCTAAGGAGCTACACCTTC
CASSPQGLRSYTF
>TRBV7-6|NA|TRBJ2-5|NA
TGTGCCAGCAGCTTATCCCCCGGGGAGACCCAGTACTTC
CASSLSPGETQYF
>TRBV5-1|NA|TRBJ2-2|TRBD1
TGCGCCAGCACCTGGGGACAGGGGGCACCCGGGGAGCTGTTTTTT
CASTWGQGAPGELFF
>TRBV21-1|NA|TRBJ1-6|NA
TGTGCCAGCCCAAATTGGAGCAGATCGACAAATTCACCCCTCCACTTT
CASPNWSRSTNSPLHF
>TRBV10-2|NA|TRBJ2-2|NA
TGCGCCAGCGCTGAGGGGATGAACACCGGGGAGCTGTTTTTT
CASAEGMNTGELFF
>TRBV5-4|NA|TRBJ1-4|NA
TGTGCCAGCAGCCTTCAGGGGTTGGGTGAAAAACTGTTTTTT
CASSLQGLGEKLFF
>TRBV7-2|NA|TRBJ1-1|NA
TGTGCCAGCAGCTTTCATAAGGCGGGGGACACTGAAGCTTTCTTT
CASSFHKAGDTEAFF
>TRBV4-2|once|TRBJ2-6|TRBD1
TGTGCCAGCAGCCAAGCCCATCAGGGGGCTGGGGCCAACGTCCTGACTTTC
CASSQAHQGAGANVLTF
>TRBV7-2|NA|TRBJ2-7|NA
TGTGCCAGCAGCTCCCAGAGGGAGAGGCAGTACTTC
CASSSQRERQYF
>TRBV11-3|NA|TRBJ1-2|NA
TGTGCCAGCAGCTCTACTCGAGGGGGCTATGGCTACACCTTC
CASSSTRGGYGYTF
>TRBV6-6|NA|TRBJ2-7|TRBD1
TGTGCCAGCAGGGACAGGACCGACTCCTACGAGCAGTACTTC
CASRDRTDSYEQYF
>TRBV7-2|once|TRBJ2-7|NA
TGTGCCAGCAGCCCCGAGCCAGCAGGGTCATACGAGCAGTACTTC
CASSPEPAGSYEQYF
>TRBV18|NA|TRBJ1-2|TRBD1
TGTGCCAGCTCACCCGGACAGGGGTATGGCTACACCTTC
CASSPGQGYGYTF
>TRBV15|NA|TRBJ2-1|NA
TGTGCCACCAGCAGAATTCGGATCACAGGAGGGGCCTACAATGAGCAGTTCTTC
CATSRIRITGGAYNEQFF
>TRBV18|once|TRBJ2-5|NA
TGTGCCAGCTCACCAACACAGAGGGAAGAGACCCAGTACTTC
CASSPTQREETQYF
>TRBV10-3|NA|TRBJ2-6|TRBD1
TGTGCCATCAGTACAGGGGGCCCGTCTGGGGCCAACGTCCTGACTTTC
CAISTGGPSGANVLTF
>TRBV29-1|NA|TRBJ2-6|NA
TGCAGCGTTGATCAGGGTTCCGGGGCCAACGTCCTGACTTTC
CSVDQGSGANVLTF
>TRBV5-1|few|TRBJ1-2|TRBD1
TGCGCCAGCAGCAACCCCCCGACAGGGGGCTATGGCTACACCTTC
CASSNPPTGGYGYTF
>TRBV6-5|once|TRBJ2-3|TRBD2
TGTGCCAGCAGTAAGGGACTAGCAGGAGATACGCAGTATTTT
CASSKGLAGDTQYF
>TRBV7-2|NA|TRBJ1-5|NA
TGTGCCAGCAGCTCAGGGTATAGCAATCAGCCCCAGCATTTT
CASSSGYSNQPQHF
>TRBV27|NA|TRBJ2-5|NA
TGTGCCAGCGGCTGGGAGACCCAGTACTTC
CASGWETQYF
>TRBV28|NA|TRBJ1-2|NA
TGTGCCAGCAGTTTAAGGTCAGGGAAGGTTATGGGCGGCTACACCTTC
CASSLRSGKVMGGYTF
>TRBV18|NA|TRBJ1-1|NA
TGTGCCAGCGCGGACAAAAACACTGAAGCTTTCTTT
CASADKNTEAFF
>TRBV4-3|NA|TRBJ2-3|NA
TGCGCCAGCAGCCAAGATCCCAGGGGCACAGATACGCAGTATTTT
CASSQDPRGTDTQYF
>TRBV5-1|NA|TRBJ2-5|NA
TGCGCCAGCAGCTTGTTGGACAGGAGGGAAGAGACCCAGTACTTC
CASSLLDRREETQYF
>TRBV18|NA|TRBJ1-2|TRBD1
TGTGCCAGCTCACCACAGGGACAGTCCTATGGCTACACCTTC
CASSPQGQSYGYTF
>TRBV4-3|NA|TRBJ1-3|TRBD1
TGCGCCAGCAGCCAAGAACTCCCCGCAGGACAGGCTATATTCTCTGGAAACACCATATATTTT
CASSQELPAGQAIFSGNTIYF
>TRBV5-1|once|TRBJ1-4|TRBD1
TGCGCCAGCAGCTCGGGACAGGGAGGCGAAAAACTGTTTTTT
CASSSGQGGEKLFF
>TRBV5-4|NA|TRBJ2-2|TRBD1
TGTGCCAGCAGCCGAGGACAGGGGGCGCCAGCCGGGGAGCTGTTTTTT
CASSRGQGAPAGELFF
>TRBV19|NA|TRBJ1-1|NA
TGTGCCAGTAGTATAGTGGGTATTGGGAACACTGAAGCTTTCTTT
CASSIVGIGNTEAFF
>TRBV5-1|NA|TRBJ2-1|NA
TGCGCCAGCAGTCGGCAGGGCACAGGCAATGAGCAGTTCTTC
CASSRQGTGNEQFF
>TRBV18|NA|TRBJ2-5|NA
TGTGCCAGCTCACCCGGGGAGCAAGAGACCCAGTACTTC
CASSPGEQETQYF
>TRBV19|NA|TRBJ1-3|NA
TGTGCCAGTAGCAATCGGATCTCCGTCTCTGGAAACACCATATATTTT
CASSNRISVSGNTIYF
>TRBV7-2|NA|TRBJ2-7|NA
TGTGCCAGCAGCTCATTTGACGGAGGCGAGCAGTACTTC
CASSSFDGGEQYF
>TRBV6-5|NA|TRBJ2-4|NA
TGTGCCAGCTCCAGGGGAGACATTCAGTACTTC
CASSRGDIQYF
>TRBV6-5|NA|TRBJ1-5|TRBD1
TGTGCCAGCAGGCAGGGGGGACAGCCCCAGCATTTT
CASRQGGQPQHF
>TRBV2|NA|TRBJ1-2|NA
TGTGCCAGCAGGGTACAGGGTGGCTATGGCTACACCTTC
CASRVQGGYGYTF
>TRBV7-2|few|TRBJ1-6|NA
TGTGCCAGCAGCTTAGCGCGGGGGGGGTCGATTTCACCCCTCCACTTT
CASSLARGGSISPLHF
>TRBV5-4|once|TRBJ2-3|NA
TGTGCCAGCAGCGCACAGGGTTTTACGCAGTATTTT
CASSAQGFTQYF
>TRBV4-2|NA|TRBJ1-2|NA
TGTGCCAGCAGCCAAGATCCGCAGGGAATCTATGGCTACACCTTC
CASSQDPQGIYGYTF
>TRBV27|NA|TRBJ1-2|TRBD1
TGTGCCAGCAGCCCCGGGACAGAGAGGGACTATGGCTACACCTTC
CASSPGTERDYGYTF